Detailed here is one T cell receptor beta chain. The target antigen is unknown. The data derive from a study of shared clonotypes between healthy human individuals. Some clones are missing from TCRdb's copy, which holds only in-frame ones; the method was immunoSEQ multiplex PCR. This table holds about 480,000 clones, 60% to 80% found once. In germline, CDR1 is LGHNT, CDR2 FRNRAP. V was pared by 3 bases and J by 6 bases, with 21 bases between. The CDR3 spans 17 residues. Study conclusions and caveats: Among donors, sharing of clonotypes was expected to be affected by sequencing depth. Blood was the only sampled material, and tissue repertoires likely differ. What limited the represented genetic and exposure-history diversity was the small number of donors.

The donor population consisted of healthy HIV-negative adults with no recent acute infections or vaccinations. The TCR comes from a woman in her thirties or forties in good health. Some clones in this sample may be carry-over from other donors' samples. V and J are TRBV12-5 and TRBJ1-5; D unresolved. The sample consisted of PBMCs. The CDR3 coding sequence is TGTGCTAGTGGTTTTTGGGAAGGGCTCCATGAAGTTCAGCCCCAGCATTTT. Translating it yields CASGFWEGLHEVQPQHF.